These 14 T cell receptor beta chains were all obtained from the same sample, sequenced in a study of OX40 agonist ivuxolimab in advanced cancers. Assay: immunoSEQ multiplex PCR; the TCRdb copy retains only in-frame clones and omits some. The sample comprises some 4,900 clones, approximately 59% of which are singletons, and approximately 51% rests with the top ten. The source was CD4+ or CD8+ T cells sorted from blood, collected in a trial of the OX40 agonist ivuxolimab. The receptors derive from an adult with an advanced solid tumor such as melanoma, head and neck, liver or kidney cancer.

The chain uses TRBV7-8 and TRBJ1-3, with 8 nucleotides matching TRBD1. From germline, CDR1 is SGHVS and CDR2 FQNEAQ. CDR3 length: 17 residues. The ends lost 1 base at V and 0 bases at J; junction bases unmatched: 5. This CDR3 reads CASSLGIGTGSGNTIYF. CDR3 in DNA: TGTGCCAGCAGCTTAGGAATAGGGACAGGCTCTGGAAACACCATATATTTT.

The chain has TRBV7-9 and TRBJ1-2; no definite D call. Trimming left V 6 bases short and J 6 bases short, with 14 bases between. The CDR3 length is 13 residues. Germline lookup yields CDR1 SEHNR and CDR2 FQNEAQ (reference sequence). CDR3 nucleotide sequence: TGTGCCAGCAGTGCCGCGAATGGGGATGGCTACACCTTC. This sequence encodes CASSAANGDGYTF. Supplemented by reference TRBV7-9 and TRBJ1-2, the full variable domain reads DTGVSQNPRHKITKRGQNVTFRCDPISEHNRLYWYRQTLGQGPEFLTYFQNEAQLEKSRLLSDRFSAERPKGSFSTLEIQRTEQGDSAMYLCASSAANGDGYTFGSGTRLTVV.

The chain couples TRBV5-8 to TRBJ2-2, with TRBD2 as a possible D gene (5 bases). Germline lookup yields CDR1 SGHTS and CDR2 YDEGEE. Trimming shortened V by 5 bases and J by 1 base, and 6 bases separated the two germline ends. There are 13 residues in the CDR3. The CDR3 nucleotides read TGTGCCAGCAGACTAGGGAACACCGGGGAGCTGTTTTTT. As protein: CASRLGNTGELFF.

The chain is built from TRBV19 and TRBJ1-1, with D possibly being TRBD1 (5 bases). This CDR3 has 15 residues. Trimming shortened V by 7 bases and J by 1 base, and 16 bases separated the two germline ends. Germline V lookup: CDR1 LNHDA, CDR2 SQIVND (reference sequence). Here the CDR3 DNA reads TGTGCCAGTAACCTGGGAACAGGAGGGAACACTGAAGCTTTCTTT. Translation: CASNLGTGGNTEAFF.

The chain joins TRBV28 to TRBJ1-3; TRBD1 might be the D (5 bases). Trimming took off 3 bases at V and 7 bases at J, with 13 bases between the two ends. This CDR3 contains 14 residues. The germline V gene encodes CDR1 MDHEN and CDR2 SYDVKM. The CDR3 DNA sequence: TGTGCCAGCAGTTTTCGACAGTTAAGCAACACCATATATTTT. Translation: CASSFRQLSNTIYF.

The chain employs TRBV10-2 and TRBJ2-7; D is undetermined. Trimming removed 0 bases at V and 4 bases at J, with 16 bases between. Germline V CDR1 and CDR2: WSHSY, SAAADI. The CDR3 length is 16 residues. The CDR3 nucleotides are TGCGCCAGCAGTGAGTCCTCCGTTCCAAACCCTTACGAGCAGTACTTC. Amino acid sequence: CASSESSVPNPYEQYF.

The rearrangement uses TRBV5-5 and TRBJ1-5, with 9 bases identical to TRBD1. The CDR3 loop spans 15 amino acids. Per the germline V gene, CDR1 is SGHKS and CDR2 is YYEKEE (reference sequence). V was pared by 4 bases and J by 3 bases, with 5 bases of the junction left unmatched. The CDR3, as DNA: TGTGCCAGCAGCCCCGGGACAGGGATCAATCAGCCCCAGCATTTT. Translation: CASSPGTGINQPQHF.

The rearrangement uses TRBV7-8 and TRBJ2-1, with TRBD2 as a possible D gene (6 bases). Looked up from germline, CDR1 is SGHVS and CDR2 is FQNEAQ. The CDR3 is 14 amino acids. V lost 3 bases and J lost 7, with 13 bases in between. CDR3 DNA: TGTGCCAGCAGCTTTACGGGAGCCGGGAATGAGCAGTTCTTC. Amino acid sequence: CASSFTGAGNEQFF.

The chain couples TRBV28 to TRBJ2-1; TRBD2 matches 14 bases. Per germline, CDR1 MDHEN and CDR2 SYDVKM. The trim removed 6 bases at V and 3 bases at J, leaving 7 bases unmatched. CDR3 size: 17 residues. Written as DNA, the CDR3 is TGTGCCAGCAGCATTGGACTAGCGGGAGGACTCTACAATGAGCAGTTCTTC. Translating it yields CASSIGLAGGLYNEQFF.

The V call is TRBV4-2, the J call TRBJ1-5; tentative D call: TRBD1 (5 bases). V lost 5 bases and J lost 4, with 12 bases in between. The CDR3 runs 14 residues. Per germline, CDR1 LGHNA and CDR2 YNFKEQ. Here the CDR3 DNA reads TGTGCCAGCAGCGTCAGGGTTCGGAATCAGCCCCAGCATTTT. Its protein is CASSVRVRNQPQHF.

This clone appeared a few times. The V and J genes are TRBV4-2 and TRBJ1-4; TRBD1 matches 7 bases. From germline, CDR1 is LGHNA and CDR2 YNFKEQ. The V and J ends lost 4 bases and 5 bases, in that order; junction bases with no gene match: 16. This CDR3 comprises 18 residues. The DNA for the CDR3 is TGTGCCAGCAGCCGTGCCCCTCCCGCCGGGACAGAGAATGAAAAACTGTTTTTT. It is translated as CASSRAPPAGTENEKLFF.

The V and J genes are TRBV27 and TRBJ2-7, with TRBD2 identical over 7 bases. V lost 0 bases, J lost 2 bases, and 4 bases stayed unmatched. The CDR3 has 15 residues. Germline V CDR1 and CDR2: MNHEY, SMNVEV (reference sequence). The CDR3, as DNA: TGTGCCAGCAGTTTATCGATCGGGAGGACCTACGAGCAGTACTTC. It is translated as CASSLSIGRTYEQYF.

Only a few counts were recorded for this clone. V is TRBV15 and J is TRBJ1-2; 7 bases line up with TRBD1. Germline V gives CDR1 LNHNV, CDR2 YYDKDF (reference sequence). V trimming: 6 bases; J trimming: 0 bases; junction bases outside the gene matches: 4. CDR3 size: 14 residues. CDR3 sequence reads: CATSPTGTNYGYTF. The CDR3 DNA is TGTGCCACCAGTCCGACAGGGACTAACTATGGCTACACCTTC.

The chain has TRBV4-1 and TRBJ1-1; TRBD1 matches at 7 bases. V gave up 6 bases and J gave up 1 base; unmatched junction bases: 8. The CDR3 spans 15 residues. Germline loops: CDR1 MGHRA, CDR2 YSYEKL. CDR3: CASRILGQANTEAFF. For the CDR3, the DNA is TGCGCCAGCAGGATTCTCGGACAGGCGAACACTGAAGCTTTCTTT.